Detailed here is one T cell receptor beta chain. Antigen specificity is unknown. The CDR3 runs 15 residues. Trimming stripped 5 bases from V and 0 bases from J, with 14 bases between. Germline loops: CDR1 SGHAT, CDR2 FQNNGV. The data belong to a study of blood T cells in healthy people across ages. Study-wide points: Long-lived and aged donors differed, with more naive CD4+ cells and higher diversity in the long-lived.

Through a sample-barcoded 5' primer and a J-beta primer mix, a second PCR was run for about 7 to 12 cycles. Every cDNA molecule bore a tag from a template-switch adaptor containing 12 random nucleotides. TCRdb redid the calling of the 5' RACE reads with MiXCR, one entry per CDR3 protein. The sample carries about 580,000 distinct CDR3 sequences, 40% to 50% recorded once. Total RNA amounts of at least 6 micrograms were extracted per sample. Specimen: blood. V is TRBV11-2 and J is TRBJ2-7; D may be TRBD1 (6 bases). This sequence was found in an elderly man in good health. CDR3 sequence reads: CASSTAPDSSYEQYF. The CDR3 DNA reads as TGTGCCAGCAGCACCGCTCCGGACAGCTCCTACGAGCAGTACTTC.